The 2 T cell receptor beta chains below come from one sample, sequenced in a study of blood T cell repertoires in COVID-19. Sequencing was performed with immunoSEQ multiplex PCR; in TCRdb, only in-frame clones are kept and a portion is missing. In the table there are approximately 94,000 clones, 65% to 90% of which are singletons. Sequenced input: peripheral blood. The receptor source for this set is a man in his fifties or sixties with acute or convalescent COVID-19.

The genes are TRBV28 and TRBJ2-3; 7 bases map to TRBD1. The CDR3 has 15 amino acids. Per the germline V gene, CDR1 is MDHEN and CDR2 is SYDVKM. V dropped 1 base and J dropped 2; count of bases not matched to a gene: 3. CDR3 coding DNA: TGTGCCAGCAGTTTATCGACAGGGCTCACAGATACGCAGTATTTT. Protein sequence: CASSLSTGLTDTQYF. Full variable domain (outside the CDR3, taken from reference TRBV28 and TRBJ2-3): DVKVTQSSRYLVKRTGEKVFLECVQDMDHENMFWYRQDPGLGLRLIYFSYDVKMKEKGDIPEGYSVSREKKERFSLILESASTNQTSMYLCASSLSTGLTDTQYFGPGTRLTVL.

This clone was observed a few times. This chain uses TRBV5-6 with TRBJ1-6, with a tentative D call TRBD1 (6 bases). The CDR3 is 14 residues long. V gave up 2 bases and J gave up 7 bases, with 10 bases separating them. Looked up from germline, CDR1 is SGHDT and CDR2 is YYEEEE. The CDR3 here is CASSFLDRNSPLHF. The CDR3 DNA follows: TGTGCCAGCAGCTTCCTTGACAGGAATTCACCCCTCCACTTT. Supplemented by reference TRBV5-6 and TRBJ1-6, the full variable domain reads DAGVTQSPTHLIKTRGQQVTLRCSPKSGHDTVSWYQQALGQGPQFIFQYYEEEERQRGNFPDRFSGHQFPNYSSELNVNALLLGDSALYLCASSFLDRNSPLHFGNGTRLTVT.